This TCR beta chain was identified during a study of cytomegalovirus exposure and HLA in healthy donors. On the study more broadly: Of 300 to 500 genotyped donors, more than 70% clustered with self-reported Caucasian donors.

Notes on this clone: Antigen unknown.

CDR3 size: 14 residues. Looked up from germline, CDR1 is MNHNS and CDR2 is SASEGT. With 8 bases clipped from V and 7 bases from J, the junction kept 8 bases outside the gene matches. Amplification used 60 Vbeta primers and 13 Jbeta primers. Sequenced by immunoSEQ multiplex PCR; TCRdb stores in-frame clones only, minus some. The sample includes about 150,000 clones, roughly 74% of them seen just once. General study results and limits: The listing of roughly 160 TCR beta chains classed them as cytomegalovirus-associated. Being indistinguishable, some V segments were excluded, TRBV6-2 and TRBV6-3 among them. Over 15,000 TCR beta sequences were associated with HLA alleles at 0.05 false discovery rate in a later analysis.

This receptor was obtained from a man aged 18-30 years in good health and CMV-seropositive. What was sequenced was PBMCs. The V and J genes are TRBV6-1 and TRBJ2-1; TRBD2 aligns across 10 bases. The CDR3, as DNA: TGTGCCAGCTTCCCCAGCGGGAGGGCGAATGAGCAGTTCTTC. Its protein is CASFPSGRANEQFF.